Presented here are 15 T cell receptor beta chains from one specimen sequenced in a study of T-cell reconstitution after alpha-beta-depleted transplantation in children. TCRbeta library preparation incorporated unique molecular identifiers. TCRdb passed the PCR reads through MiXCR, listing each CDR3 protein once. This sample has approximately 640,000 distinct CDR3 sequences, with approximately 17% found just once. The sample was PBMCs from the stem cell graft donor, taken from the stem cell graft. The receptor source for this set is a human donor who donated a stem cell graft to a child with acute myeloid leukemia.

This clonotype has ten or more counts. This sequence joins TRBV20-1 and TRBJ2-5; D is unresolved. Trimming took 7 bases from V and 4 from J, leaving 16 bases between them. The germline CDR1 and CDR2 sequences are DFQATT and SNEGSKA (reference sequence). CDR3 length: 13 amino acids. The CDR3 coding sequence is TGCAGTGTCAACTCCCAAGGCGCAGAGACCCAGTACTTC. It yields the protein CSVNSQGAETQYF.

About this clonotype: This clone may be a read error of a much larger clone one base away. The gene calls are TRBV12-3 or TRBV12-4 and TRBJ1-1; no clear D gene. CDR3 length equals 13 residues. Deletions cut 3 bases from V and 4 bases from J, with 9 bases between. In DNA, the CDR3 is TGTGCCAGCAGTTTGGACCAGAGCACTGAAGCTTTCTTT. This gives the protein CASSLDQSTEAFF.

As to this clonotype: This may be a read error: a much more frequent sequence differs by one nucleotide. This chain uses TRBV5-6 with TRBJ2-1; no firm D call. Germline V lookup: CDR1 SGHDT, CDR2 YYEEEE. V was clipped by 5 bases and J by 0 bases, with 12 bases between them. The CDR3 has 15 residues. The CDR3 protein is CASSFQRLSYNEQFF. CDR3 in DNA: TGTGCCAGCAGTTTTCAGAGACTCTCCTACAATGAGCAGTTCTTC.

This clonotype has a count of ten or more. The rearrangement joins TRBV10-3 to TRBJ2-1, with D tentatively TRBD1 (6 bases). CDR3 length equals 16 residues. Germline V gene data show CDR1 as ENHRY and CDR2 as SYGVKD. Trimming took off 7 bases at V and 4 bases at J, with 20 bases between the two ends. The CDR3 coding sequence is TGTGCCATCATGCGGACAGTAAATTCACCTTACAATGAGCAGTTCTTC. It codes for CAIMRTVNSPYNEQFF.

Regarding this clonotype: A much more abundant neighbour one base away suggests this may be a read error. V is TRBV6-2 or TRBV6-3 and J is TRBJ2-1; possible D gene TRBD1, 7 bases. Germline CDR1 and CDR2: MNHEY and SVGEGT. Deletions cut 7 bases from V and 2 bases from J, with 12 bases between. The CDR3 is made up of 14 amino acids. CDR3 DNA sequence: TGTGCCAGCATTCGGGGGACAGCCTACAATGAGCAGTTCTTC. It codes for CASIRGTAYNEQFF.

The V call is TRBV27, the J call TRBJ2-1; 7 bases line up with TRBD2. J lost 3 bases, V lost 4 bases, and 6 bases had no gene match. Germline V gene sequence: CDR1 MNHEY, CDR2 SMNVEV (reference sequence). The CDR3 contains 15 residues. Written as DNA, the CDR3 is TGTGCCAGCAGTTCTATCGCGGGGGACTACAATGAGCAGTTCTTC. Its translation is CASSSIAGDYNEQFF.

The sample holds a few counts of this clonotype. The CDR3 here is CASILSTGELFF. The CDR3 nucleotides are TGCGCCAGCATACTGTCGACCGGGGAGCTGTTTTTT. V gene TRBV5-1 combines with J gene TRBJ2-2, with D hard to call. CDR3 length: 12 residues. Germline V gene lookup returns CDR1 SGHRS and CDR2 YFSETQ. Trimming stripped 6 bases from V and 5 bases from J, with 8 bases between.

The chain carries TRBV7-9 and TRBJ2-5; D is perhaps TRBD2 (5 bases). V shed 1 base and J shed 5 bases, with 11 bases lying between them. The CDR3 sequence is 14 residues long. CDR1 and CDR2 (germline): SEHNR, FQNEAQ (reference sequence). As DNA, the CDR3 is TGTGCCAGCAGCTTAGACGGACTTGCGGAGACCCAGTACTTC. It is translated as CASSLDGLAETQYF.

In its sample, this clonotype was seen many times. The rearrangement links TRBV5-1 to TRBJ1-2, with TRBD1 matching over 7 bases. V lost 4 bases and J lost 8; bases outside the gene matches: 8. The CDR3 runs 13 residues. In germline, CDR1 is SGHRS, CDR2 YFSETQ. The CDR3 DNA is TGCGCCAGCAGCATAAGAGACAGGGAAGGCTACACCTTC. This translates into CASSIRDREGYTF.

The chain uses TRBV12-3 or TRBV12-4 and TRBJ1-1; TRBD1 is a possible D gene (6 bases). The length of the CDR3 is 15 residues. V was shortened by 10 bases and J by 0 bases, with 18 bases between the two germline ends. The CDR3: CATRAVNRVNTEAFF. In nucleotides, the CDR3 is TGTGCCACTCGAGCGGTGAACAGGGTGAACACTGAAGCTTTCTTT.

This clonotype was seen only a few times. This chain connects TRBV12-3 or TRBV12-4 to TRBJ2-7; D uncertain. Trimming took off 7 bases at V and 5 bases at J, with 18 bases between the two ends. The CDR3 length is 14 residues. The CDR3 protein is CASTGVPRPHEQYF. The CDR3 DNA reads TGTGCCAGCACTGGGGTCCCAAGGCCCCACGAGCAGTACTTC.

This clonotype was picked up a small number of times. The J gene is TRBJ2-4, the V gene TRBV24-1; D may be TRBD2 (5 bases). This CDR3 spans 11 amino acids. V lost 7 bases and J lost 8, with 8 bases in between. CDR1 and CDR2 from the germline V gene are KGHDR and SFDVKD. CDR3 in DNA: TGTGCCACCAGCCTCGGGGACATTCAGTACTTC. Protein: CATSLGDIQYF.

Ten or more counts support this clonotype. The J gene is TRBJ1-6, the V gene TRBV7-3; TRBD1 agrees at 8 bases. The CDR3 is 14 amino acids. After removal of 5 bases from V and 7 bases from J, the junction contained 4 bases not matched to a gene. Germline V gene sequence: CDR1 SGHTA, CDR2 FQGTGA. For the CDR3, the DNA is TGTGCCAGCAGCCCAGGGGGCGAGAATTCACCCCTCCACTTT. This codes for CASSPGGENSPLHF.

The J gene is TRBJ2-7, the V gene TRBV20-1; 9 bases agree with TRBD2. Germline lookup yields CDR1 DFQATT and CDR2 SNEGSKA (reference sequence). The V and J ends lost 3 bases and 0 bases, in that order; junction bases with no gene match: 9. The CDR3 covers 16 residues. CDR3 DNA sequence: TGCAGTGCTAGTGACCCCCTAGCGGGGAGCTCCTACGAGCAGTACTTC. Encoded protein: CSASDPLAGSSYEQYF.

This clonotype was seen repeatedly, ten times or more. The chain carries TRBV24-1 and TRBJ2-7; the D gene is possibly TRBD1 (6 bases). This CDR3 is 15 amino acids long. V lost 3 bases to trimming and J lost 0 bases, with 11 bases between them. Germline values: CDR1 KGHDR, CDR2 SFDVKD. The CDR3: CATSDPRDISYEQYF. The CDR3 nucleotides read TGTGCCACCAGTGATCCCCGGGACATCTCCTACGAGCAGTACTTC.